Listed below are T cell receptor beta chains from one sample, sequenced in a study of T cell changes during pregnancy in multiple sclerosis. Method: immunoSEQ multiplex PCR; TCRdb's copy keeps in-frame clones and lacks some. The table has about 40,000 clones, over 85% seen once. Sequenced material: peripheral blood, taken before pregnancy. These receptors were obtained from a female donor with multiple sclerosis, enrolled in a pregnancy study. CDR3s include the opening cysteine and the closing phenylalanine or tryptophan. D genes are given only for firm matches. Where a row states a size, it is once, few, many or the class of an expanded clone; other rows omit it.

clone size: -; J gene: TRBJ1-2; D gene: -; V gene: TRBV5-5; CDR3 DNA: TGTGCCAGCAGCTCCGGGACTCCTCACTATGGCTACACCTTC; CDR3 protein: CASSSGTPHYGYTF
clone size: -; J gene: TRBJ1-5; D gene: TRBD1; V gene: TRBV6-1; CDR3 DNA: TGTGCCAGCAGTGCGACAGGGTCCGCAAATCAGCCCCAGCATTTT; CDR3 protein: CASSATGSANQPQHF
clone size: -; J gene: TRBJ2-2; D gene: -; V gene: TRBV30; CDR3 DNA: TGTGCTTTAAATGCGGATACCGGGGAGCTGTTTTTT; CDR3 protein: CALNADTGELFF
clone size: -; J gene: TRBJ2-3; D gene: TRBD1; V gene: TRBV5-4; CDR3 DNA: TGTGCCAGCAGCGTCCTACAGGGGAGAGATACGCAGTATTTT; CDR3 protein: CASSVLQGRDTQYF
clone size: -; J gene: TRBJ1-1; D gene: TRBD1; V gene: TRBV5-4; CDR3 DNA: TGTGCCAGCAGCTACCGGGACAGGGGGATTGGGAACACTGAAGCTTTCTTT; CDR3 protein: CASSYRDRGIGNTEAFF
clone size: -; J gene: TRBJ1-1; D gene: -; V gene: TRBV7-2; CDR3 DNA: TGTGCCAGCAGCTTGAGGAGGTTCACTGAAGCTTTCTTT; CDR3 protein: CASSLRRFTEAFF
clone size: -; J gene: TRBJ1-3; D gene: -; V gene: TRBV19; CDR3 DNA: TGTGCCAGTAGTATTTCGGGACAAACCTCTGGAAACACCATATATTTT; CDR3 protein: CASSISGQTSGNTIYF
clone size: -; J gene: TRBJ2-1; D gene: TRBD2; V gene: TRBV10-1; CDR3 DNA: TGCGCCAGCAGTGAGTTGACTAGCGGGAGAAGGAATGAGCAGTTCTTC; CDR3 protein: CASSELTSGRRNEQFF
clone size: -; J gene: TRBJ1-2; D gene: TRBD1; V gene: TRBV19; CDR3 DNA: TGTGCCAGTCGGGGGTCGAACAGGGGGGACTATGGCTACACCTTC; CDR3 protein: CASRGSNRGDYGYTF
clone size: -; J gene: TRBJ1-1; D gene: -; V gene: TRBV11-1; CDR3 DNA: TGTGCCAGCGGGGACTTGTGGGGTAGTAACACTGAAGCTTTCTTT; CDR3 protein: CASGDLWGSNTEAFF
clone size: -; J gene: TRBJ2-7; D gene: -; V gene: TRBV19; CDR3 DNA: TGTGCCAGTAGCACGGCCCGGACAGCAAACGAGCAGTACTTC; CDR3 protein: CASSTARTANEQYF
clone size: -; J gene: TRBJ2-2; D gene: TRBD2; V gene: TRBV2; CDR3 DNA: TGTGCCAGCTGCGGACTAGCGGGCAGGGGGGAGCTGTTTTTT; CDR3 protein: CASCGLAGRGELFF
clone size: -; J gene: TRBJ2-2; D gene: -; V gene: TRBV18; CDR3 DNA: TGTGCCAGCTCACCACCGCTGGCAGGGGCCACCGGGGAGCTGTTTTTT; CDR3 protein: CASSPPLAGATGELFF
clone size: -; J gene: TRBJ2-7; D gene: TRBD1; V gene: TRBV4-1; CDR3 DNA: TGCGCCAGCAGCCGCTCGGGACAGGGGGGATCCTACGAGCAGTACTTC; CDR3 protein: CASSRSGQGGSYEQYF
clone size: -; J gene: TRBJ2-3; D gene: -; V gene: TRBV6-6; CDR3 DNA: TGTGCCAGCAGCTCAGATACGCAGTATTTT; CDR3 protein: CASSSDTQYF
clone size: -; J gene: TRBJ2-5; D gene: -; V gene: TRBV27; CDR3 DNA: TGTGCCAGCAGGTTCTCGTACCAAGAGACCCAGTACTTC; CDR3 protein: CASRFSYQETQYF
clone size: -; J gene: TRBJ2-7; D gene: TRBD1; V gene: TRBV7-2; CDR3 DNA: TGTGCCAGCAGCTTGGGGGGGACAGGGATGTATTACGAGCAGTACTTC; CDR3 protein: CASSLGGTGMYYEQYF
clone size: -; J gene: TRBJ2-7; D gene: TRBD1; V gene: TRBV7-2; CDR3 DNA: TGTGCCAGCAGCCCAGGGACAGGGGGACCCTACGAGCAGTACTTC; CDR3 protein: CASSPGTGGPYEQYF
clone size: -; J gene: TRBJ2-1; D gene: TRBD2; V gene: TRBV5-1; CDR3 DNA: TGCGCCAGCAGCCAGTGGTGGGGGGGTAATGAGCAGTTCTTC; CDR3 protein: CASSQWWGGNEQFF
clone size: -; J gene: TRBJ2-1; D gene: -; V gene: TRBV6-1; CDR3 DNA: TGTGCCAGCAGTGAAGAGCCTAGTTCCTACAATGAGCAGTTCTTC; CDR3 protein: CASSEEPSSYNEQFF
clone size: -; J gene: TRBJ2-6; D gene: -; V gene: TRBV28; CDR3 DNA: TGTGCCAGCAGTTCCGGACAGTCTGGGGCCAACGTCCTGACTTTC; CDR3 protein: CASSSGQSGANVLTF
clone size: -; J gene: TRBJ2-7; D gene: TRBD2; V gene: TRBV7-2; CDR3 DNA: TGTGCCAGCAGCTTATGGGCGGGAGGTATTAGAGACGAGCAGTACTTC; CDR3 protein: CASSLWAGGIRDEQYF
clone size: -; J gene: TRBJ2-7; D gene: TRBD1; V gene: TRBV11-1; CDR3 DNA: TGTGCCAGCGGACAGGGACAGGGAATCTCCTACGAGCAGTACTTC; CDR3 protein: CASGQGQGISYEQYF
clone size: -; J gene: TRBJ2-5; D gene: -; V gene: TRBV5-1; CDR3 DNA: TGCGCCAGCAGGGCTCAAGAGACCCAGTACTTC; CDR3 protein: CASRAQETQYF
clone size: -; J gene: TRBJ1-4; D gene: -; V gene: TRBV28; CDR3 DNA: TGTGCCGCCCGGGGAACTAATGAAAAACTGTTTTTT; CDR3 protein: CAARGTNEKLFF
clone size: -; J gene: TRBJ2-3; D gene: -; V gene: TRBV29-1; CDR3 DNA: TGCAGCGTTGAGTCGGGGAGTAGTGTAGATACGCAGTATTTT; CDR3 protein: CSVESGSSVDTQYF
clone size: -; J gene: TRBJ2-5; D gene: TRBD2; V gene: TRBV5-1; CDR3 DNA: TGCGCCAGCAGCTTGCAGTCGGGGGGTCAAGAGACCCAGTACTTC; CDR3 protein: CASSLQSGGQETQYF
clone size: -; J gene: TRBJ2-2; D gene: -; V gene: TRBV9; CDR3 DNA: TGTGCCAGCAGCCGCGGGACGCTAGACGCCGGGGAGCTGTTTTTT; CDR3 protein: CASSRGTLDAGELFF
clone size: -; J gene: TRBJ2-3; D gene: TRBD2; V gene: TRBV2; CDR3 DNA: TGTGCCAGCAGTCGAACTAGCGGGAGAACAGATACGCAGTATTTT; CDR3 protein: CASSRTSGRTDTQYF
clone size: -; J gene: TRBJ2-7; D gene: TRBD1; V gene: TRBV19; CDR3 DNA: TGTGCCAGTAGTATTTCGGGGACAGGGAGCTCCTACGAGCAGTACTTC; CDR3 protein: CASSISGTGSSYEQYF
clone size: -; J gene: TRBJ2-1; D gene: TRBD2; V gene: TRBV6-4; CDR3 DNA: TGTGCCAGCAGTGACCGAGGACTAGTCGATGAGCAGTTCTTC; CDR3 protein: CASSDRGLVDEQFF
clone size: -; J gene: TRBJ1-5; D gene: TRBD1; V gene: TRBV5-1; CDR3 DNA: TGCGCCAGCAGCGTGGGACAGGGGGATCAGCCCCAGCATTTT; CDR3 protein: CASSVGQGDQPQHF
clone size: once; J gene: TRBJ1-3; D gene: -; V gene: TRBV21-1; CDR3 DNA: TGTGCCAGCAGCAAATGGACAACGAGCTCTGGAAACACCATATATTTT; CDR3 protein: CASSKWTTSSGNTIYF
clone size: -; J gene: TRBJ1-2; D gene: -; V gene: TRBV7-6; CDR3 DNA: TGTGCCAGCAGCCCAGGGGTTGACTATGGCTACACCTTC; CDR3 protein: CASSPGVDYGYTF
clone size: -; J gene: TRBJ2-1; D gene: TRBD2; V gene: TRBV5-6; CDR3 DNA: TGTGCCAGCAGCTTGGTTCCGGGAGGGCCTAAGAATGAGCAGTTCTTC; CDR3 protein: CASSLVPGGPKNEQFF
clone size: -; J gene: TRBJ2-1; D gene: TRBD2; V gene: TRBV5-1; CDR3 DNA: TGCGCCAGCAGCTTGGCCGGGACTAGCGGTCGGGAGTTCTTC; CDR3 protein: CASSLAGTSGREFF
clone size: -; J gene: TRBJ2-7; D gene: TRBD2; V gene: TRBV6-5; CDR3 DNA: TGTGCCAGCAGTTCTCCACTAGCGCCCTACGAGCAGTACTTC; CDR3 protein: CASSSPLAPYEQYF
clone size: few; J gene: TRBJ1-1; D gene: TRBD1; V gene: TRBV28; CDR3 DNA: TGTGCCAGCACCACGGGACAGGGAAACACTGAAGCTTTCTTT; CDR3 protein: CASTTGQGNTEAFF